The 29 T cell receptor beta chains below were found in one sample sequenced in a study of T cell repertoires in cytomegalovirus infection. Their target antigens are unknown. Using its own MiXCR run on the reads, TCRdb lists one record per CDR3 protein. The table shows fewer than 1,000,000 distinct CDR3 sequences, with approximately 30% occurring only once. Sequencing was performed on cultured CD8+ T cells from PBMCs, taken from culture after CMV antigen stimulation. The source is a human donor in good health (CMV status not recorded). Some clones in this sample may be carry-over from other donors' samples.

The chain recombines TRBV24-1 with TRBJ2-1; 14 nucleotides align to TRBD2. This CDR3 is built from 15 residues. The V gene's germline CDR1 is KGHDR and CDR2 SFDVKD. V was pared by 9 bases and J by 5 bases, with 5 bases of the junction left unmatched. The CDR3 is CATGTSGGVDNEQFF. The DNA of the CDR3 is TGTGCCACCGGGACTAGCGGGGGCGTCGACAATGAGCAGTTCTTC.

This chain links TRBV7-9 with TRBJ2-7, with a weak D call TRBD2 (6 bases). CDR3 length: 14 residues. The ends were cut back, 5 bases at V and 5 bases at J, with 16 bases in the middle. Germline V CDR1 and CDR2: SEHNR, FQNEAQ (reference sequence). CDR3 residues: CASSPRGGRNEQYF. The CDR3, as DNA: TGTGCCAGCAGCCCTAGGGGTGGGAGGAACGAGCAGTACTTC.

In this sample, this clonotype turned up a few times. The rearrangement links TRBV6-1 to TRBJ2-1; D gene uncertain. There are 15 residues in the CDR3. Germline CDR1 reads MNHNS; CDR2 reads SASEGT. The germline V and J ends were trimmed by 2 bases and 0 bases, with 8 bases remaining between them. This CDR3 is CASSEISSSYNEQFF. The CDR3 DNA is TGTGCCAGCAGTGAAATCTCATCCTCCTACAATGAGCAGTTCTTC.

The chain links TRBV5-3 to TRBJ2-3; the match to TRBD1 covers 7 bases. TRBV5-3 is annotated as an ORF whose role is uncertain. The CDR3 length is 15 residues. V shed 8 bases and J 2 bases; nucleotides not matched to a gene: 11. CDR3 sequence: CASSERGLHTDTQYF. In DNA form, the CDR3 reads TGTGCCAGCAGTGAGAGGGGGCTCCACACAGATACGCAGTATTTT.

This clonotype showed up many times. V usage is TRBV7-4 and J usage is TRBJ2-3; perhaps TRBD2 as D (5 bases). The germline gives CDR1 SGHVT, CDR2 SQSDAQ. The CDR3 covers 16 residues. The germline V and J ends were trimmed by 6 bases and 3 bases, with 19 bases remaining between them. CDR3 coding DNA: TGTGCCAGCAGTTACGGCCGCCTAGCAAGTACAGATACGCAGTATTTT. It codes for CASSYGRLASTDTQYF.

CDR3 sequence reads: CASSPGPYTSNTEAFF. The CDR3 region has the DNA TGTGCCAGCAGCCCTGGGCCTTACACATCGAACACTGAAGCTTTCTTT. The chain carries TRBV7-6 and TRBJ1-1; D call uncertain. CDR3 size: 16 residues. CDR1 SGHVS and CDR2 FNYEAQ come from the germline V gene. V shed 5 bases and J shed 1 base, with 17 bases lying between them.

The rearrangement links TRBV4-3 to TRBJ2-3; no clear D gene. Trimming shortened V by 1 base and J by 2 bases, and 10 bases separated the two germline ends. Germline assignment: CDR1 LGHNA and CDR2 YSLEER. This CDR3 is 15 amino acids long. The CDR3 DNA reads TGCGCCAGCAGCCAAGCGAACAGAGTCACAGATACGCAGTATTTT. Protein sequence: CASSQANRVTDTQYF.

V gene TRBV5-1 combines with J gene TRBJ1-2; D is uncertain. This CDR3 spans 16 amino acids. V was cut by 0 bases and J by 3 bases, with 15 bases left in between. Germline loops: CDR1 SGHRS, CDR2 YFSETQ. CDR3 protein: CASSLGLEELDYGYTF. CDR3 in DNA: TGCGCCAGCAGCTTGGGCTTGGAGGAGTTGGACTATGGCTACACCTTC.

In its sample, this clonotype was seen a few times. This chain connects TRBV7-9 to TRBJ2-3; no clear D gene. The V gene lost 5 bases and the J gene lost 5 bases, with 11 bases spanning the gap. The CDR3 length is 13 residues. The germline V gene has CDR1 SEHNR and CDR2 FQNEAQ (reference sequence). The CDR3 sequence is CASSPRVGDTQYF. The CDR3 region has the DNA TGTGCCAGCAGCCCCCGCGTAGGAGATACGCAGTATTTT. The full variable domain, its missing parts supplied by reference TRBV7-9 and TRBJ2-3, is DTGVSQNPRHKITKRGQNVTFRCDPISEHNRLYWYRQTLGQGPEFLTYFQNEAQLEKSRLLSDRFSAERPKGSFSTLEIQRTEQGDSAMYLCASSPRVGDTQYFGPGTRLTVL.

The chain has TRBV9 and TRBJ2-1; a possible D gene is TRBD2 (6 bases). The V gene lost 4 bases and the J gene lost 3 bases, with 14 bases spanning the gap. This CDR3 has 15 residues. Germline V gene sequence: CDR1 SGDLS, CDR2 YYNGEE. This chain's CDR3 is CASSPAGTFYNEQFF. The CDR3, as DNA: TGTGCCAGCAGCCCCGCCGGGACTTTCTACAATGAGCAGTTCTTC.

The J gene is TRBJ2-5, the V gene TRBV5-1; D might be TRBD2 (5 bases). The CDR3 sequence is 13 residues long. CDR1 is SGHRS and CDR2 is YFSETQ in the germline V gene. The V end was cut by 3 bases, the J end by 7 bases, with 13 bases between. This CDR3 is CASSSPEEPTQYF. In DNA form, the CDR3 reads TGCGCCAGCAGCTCCCCGGAGGAGCCGACCCAGTACTTC.

In its sample, this clonotype was seen a few times. The gene calls are TRBV7-9 and TRBJ1-1, with 7 bases matching TRBD1. The CDR3 runs to 17 residues. With 3 bases clipped from V and 1 base from J, the junction kept 11 bases outside the gene matches. Germline V CDR1 and CDR2: SEHNR, FQNEAQ (reference sequence). CDR3 bases: TGTGCCAGCAGCTTCCACAGGGGCCTAAAATGGAACACTGAAGCTTTCTTT. Its protein product is CASSFHRGLKWNTEAFF.

V gene TRBV4-1 combines with J gene TRBJ2-4; no clear D. Between the trimmed V and J ends, which lost 2 bases and 3 bases, there was a span of 5 bases. This CDR3 region has 13 residues. Germline V lookup: CDR1 MGHRA, CDR2 YSYEKL. The CDR3 DNA is TGCGCCAGCAGCCAAACGGACAAAAACATTCAGTACTTC. This translates into CASSQTDKNIQYF.

The rearrangement uses TRBV4-3 and TRBJ1-2, with D perhaps TRBD1 (6 bases). V lost 3 bases and J lost 4, with 18 bases in between. The CDR3 runs 16 residues. Germline CDR1 and CDR2: LGHNA and YSLEER. CDR3 sequence reads: CASSHLTGREVYGYTF. As DNA, the CDR3 is TGCGCCAGCAGCCATCTCACAGGGCGGGAGGTCTATGGCTACACCTTC.

The chain combines TRBV28 with TRBJ2-5; TRBD1 is a possible D gene (7 bases). The V and J ends lost 10 bases and 4 bases respectively, with 19 bases between them. Germline assignment: CDR1 MDHEN and CDR2 SYDVKM. The length of the CDR3 is 14 residues. The CDR3 loop is CAIQGGRIRETQYF. The CDR3 nucleotides are TGTGCCATCCAGGGGGGACGGATTCGAGAGACCCAGTACTTC.

This clonotype has a count of ten or more. The rearrangement joins TRBV7-2 to TRBJ2-7, with 9 positions matching TRBD2. Looked up from germline, CDR1 is SGHTA and CDR2 is FQGNSA. The trim removed 0 bases at V and 4 bases at J, leaving 16 bases unmatched. The CDR3 contains 19 residues. The CDR3 DNA sequence: TGTGCCAGCAGCTTAGCGTCCGCGGGGGGGAATCTCCCCCCTTACGAGCAGTACTTC. Its translation: CASSLASAGGNLPPYEQYF. The full variable domain, rest sourced from reference TRBV7-2 and TRBJ2-7, is GAGVSQSPSNKVTEKGKDVELRCDPISGHTALYWYRQSLGQGLEFLIYFQGNSAPDKSGLPSDRFSAERTGGSVSTLTIQRTQQEDSAVYLCASSLASAGGNLPPYEQYFGPGTRLTVT.

This clonotype was recorded many times. This sequence joins TRBV27 and TRBJ1-5; 9 bases map to TRBD1. V was clipped by 2 bases and J by 6 bases; unmatched bases: 2. This CDR3 comprises 14 residues. From germline, CDR1 is MNHEY and CDR2 SMNVEV (reference sequence). The CDR3 loop is CASSLDRGSQPQHF. DNA for the CDR3: TGTGCCAGCAGTTTAGACAGGGGGAGTCAGCCCCAGCATTTT.

The chain recombines TRBV6-4 with TRBJ2-2, with D unclear. This CDR3 region has 14 residues. Trimming removed 3 bases from V and 7 bases from J, with 12 bases in between. CDR1 MRHNA and CDR2 SNTAGT come from the germline V gene. CDR3: CASSEREHYGELFF. The CDR3 nucleotides are TGTGCCAGCAGTGAAAGGGAACACTACGGGGAGCTGTTTTTT.

CDR3 in DNA: TGTGCCAGCAGCTTAGTTTGGACAGGGTTGGATTCACCCCTCCACTTT. It encodes CASSLVWTGLDSPLHF. The V gene is TRBV11-2, the J gene TRBJ1-6; 8 nucleotides line up with TRBD1. Looked up from germline, CDR1 is SGHAT and CDR2 is FQNNGV. This CDR3 region has 16 residues. V lost 1 base and J lost 8; bases outside the gene matches: 7.

This clonotype turned up a few times. The rearrangement links TRBV7-9 to TRBJ2-1, with D maybe TRBD2 (6 bases). Germline values: CDR1 SEHNR, CDR2 FQNEAQ (reference sequence). The CDR3 consists of 14 residues. The germline V and J ends were trimmed by 8 bases and 7 bases, with 18 bases remaining between them. CDR3: CASPRGASANEQFF. Written as DNA, the CDR3 is TGTGCCAGCCCTCGCGGGGCCTCGGCGAATGAGCAGTTCTTC.

This clonotype was counted ten times or more. The chain joins TRBV7-2 to TRBJ2-1; 8 bases line up with TRBD2. Germline V gives CDR1 SGHTA, CDR2 FQGNSA. V dropped 6 bases and J dropped 2; count of bases not matched to a gene: 6. The CDR3 length is 15 residues. The CDR3 bases are TGTGCCAGCAGGTGGGCGGGGGGTCCCTACAATGAGCAGTTCTTC. Protein product: CASRWAGGPYNEQFF.

This clonotype was observed a few times. The rearrangement uses TRBV6-5 and TRBJ1-1; perhaps TRBD1 as D (5 bases). Germline CDR1 MNHEY, CDR2 SVGAGI. CDR3 length equals 16 residues. Trimming shortened V by 3 bases and J by 4 bases, and 18 bases separated the two germline ends. The DNA for the CDR3 is TGTGCCAGCAGTTATTCGTTCTTGACAGAGCTCACTGAAGCTTTCTTT. Protein sequence: CASSYSFLTELTEAFF.

This clonotype was counted at least ten times. The chain links TRBV6-1 to TRBJ1-4; the D is unclear. Germline V gives CDR1 MNHNS, CDR2 SASEGT. Trimming left V 5 bases short and J 0 bases short, with 10 bases between. This CDR3 is 15 amino acids long. This CDR3 reads CASSFLVATNEKLFF. The CDR3 nucleotides are TGTGCCAGCAGTTTCCTCGTTGCAACTAATGAAAAACTGTTTTTT.

V and J are TRBV6-2 or TRBV6-3 and TRBJ1-5; no firm D call. The CDR3 has 14 residues. CDR1 MNHEY and CDR2 SVGEGT come from the germline V gene. The ends were cut back, 6 bases at V and 0 bases at J, with 9 bases in the middle. The CDR3 loop reads CASRNTDSNQPQHF. DNA of the CDR3: TGTGCCAGCAGGAACACGGATAGCAATCAGCCCCAGCATTTT.

The genes are TRBV6-2 or TRBV6-3 and TRBJ2-3, with unresolved D. CDR1 is MNHEY, CDR2 SVGEGT, per germline. The CDR3 loop spans 13 amino acids. Trimming left V 5 bases short and J 4 bases short, with 10 bases between. In DNA form, the CDR3 reads TGTGCCAGCAGTGCCCCCGCCGCAGATACGCAGTATTTT. This encodes CASSAPAADTQYF.

This clonotype was counted many times. This chain joins TRBV7-2 and TRBJ2-1, with 9 positions matching TRBD1. Germline V gene lookup returns CDR1 SGHTA and CDR2 FQGNSA. The length of the CDR3 is 20 residues. V shed 1 base, J shed 3 bases, and the junction held 16 bases outside the gene matches. The DNA of the CDR3 is TGTGCCAGCAGCTTAGGGCCACTACACCGGGACAGGGATGACTACAATGAGCAGTTCTTC. This sequence encodes CASSLGPLHRDRDDYNEQFF.

The chain links TRBV27 to TRBJ1-4; no clear D. Germline-derived CDR1 and CDR2 are MNHEY and SMNVEV (reference sequence). There are 13 residues in the CDR3. V lost 2 bases and J lost 10, with 11 bases in between. Here the CDR3 reads CASSLGGSAKLFF. As DNA, the CDR3 is TGTGCCAGCAGTTTAGGAGGGTCCGCAAAACTGTTTTTT.

This clonotype came up a few times. This sequence joins TRBV6-2 or TRBV6-3 and TRBJ2-3; TRBD2 matches 13 bases. Trimming at V came to 2 bases and at J to 0 bases, leaving 5 bases not matched to a gene. The CDR3 covers 18 residues. Germline lookup yields CDR1 MNHEY and CDR2 SVGEGT. The CDR3 is CASSYLRLAGGSTDTQYF. In nucleotides, the CDR3 is TGTGCCAGCAGTTACCTCCGACTAGCGGGGGGTAGCACAGATACGCAGTATTTT.

In this sample, this clonotype turned up a few times. This chain links TRBV13 with TRBJ2-3; D is perhaps TRBD1 (6 bases). V was clipped by 1 base and J by 9 bases, with 20 bases between them. The CDR3 covers 16 residues. Looked up from germline, CDR1 is PRHDT and CDR2 is FYEKMQ (reference sequence). The CDR3 DNA sequence: TGTGCCAGCAGCTTAGTAGGGGACACACGATTTGCCACGCAGTATTTT. It specifies CASSLVGDTRFATQYF.